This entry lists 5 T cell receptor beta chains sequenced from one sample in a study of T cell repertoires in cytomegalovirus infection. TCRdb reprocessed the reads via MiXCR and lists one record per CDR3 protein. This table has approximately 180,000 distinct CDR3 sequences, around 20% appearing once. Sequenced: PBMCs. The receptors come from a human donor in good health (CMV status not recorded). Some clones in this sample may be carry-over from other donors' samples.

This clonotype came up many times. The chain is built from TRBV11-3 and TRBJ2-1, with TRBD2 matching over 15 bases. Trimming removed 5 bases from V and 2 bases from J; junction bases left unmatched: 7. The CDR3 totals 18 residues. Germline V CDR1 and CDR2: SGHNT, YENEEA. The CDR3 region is CASSTRGLAGGPYNEQFF. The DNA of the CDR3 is TGTGCCAGCAGCACCCGCGGACTAGCGGGAGGGCCCTACAATGAGCAGTTCTTC.

The CDR3 region has the DNA TGCGCCAGCAGCCAAACAGGAGATCAGCCCCAGCATTTT. Residues: CASSQTGDQPQHF. V usage is TRBV4-1 and J usage is TRBJ1-5; D may be TRBD1 (5 bases). V was cut by 2 bases and J by 5 bases, with 7 bases left in between. Per the germline V gene, CDR1 is MGHRA and CDR2 is YSYEKL. The CDR3 extends over 13 amino acids.

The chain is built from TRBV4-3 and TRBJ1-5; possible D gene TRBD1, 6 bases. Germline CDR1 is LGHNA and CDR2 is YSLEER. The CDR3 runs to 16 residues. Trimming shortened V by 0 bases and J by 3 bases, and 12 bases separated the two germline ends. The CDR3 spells CASSQEGAGVNQPQHF. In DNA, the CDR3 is TGCGCCAGCAGCCAAGAAGGGGCAGGGGTCAATCAGCCCCAGCATTTT.

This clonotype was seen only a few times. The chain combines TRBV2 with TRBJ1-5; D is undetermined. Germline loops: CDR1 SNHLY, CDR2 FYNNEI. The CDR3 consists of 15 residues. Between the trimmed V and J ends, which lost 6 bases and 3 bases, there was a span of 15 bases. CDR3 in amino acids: CASRAGRVNNQPQHF. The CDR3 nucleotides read TGTGCCAGCAGGGCCGGACGGGTTAACAATCAGCCCCAGCATTTT.

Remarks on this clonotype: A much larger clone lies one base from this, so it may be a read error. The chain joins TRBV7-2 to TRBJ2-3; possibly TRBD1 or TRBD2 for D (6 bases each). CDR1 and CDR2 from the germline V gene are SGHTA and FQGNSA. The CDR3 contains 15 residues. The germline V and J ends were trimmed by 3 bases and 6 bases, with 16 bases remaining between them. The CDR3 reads CTSSLDSLRGDTQYF. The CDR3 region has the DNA TGTACCAGCAGCTTGGACAGCCTCCGGGGGGATACGCAGTATTTT. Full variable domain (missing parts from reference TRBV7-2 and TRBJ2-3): GAGVSQSPSNKVTEKGKDVELRCDPISGHTALYWYRQSLGQGLEFLIYFQGNSAPDKSGLPSDRFSAERTGGSVSTLTIQRTQQEDSAVYLCTSSLDSLRGDTQYFGPGTRLTVL.